This T cell receptor (beta chain) originates from a study of T cells after posttransplantation cyclophosphamide. Study results and limitations: TRB clonality was highly associated with recipient CMV seropositivity and reactivation.

Sequencing used immunoSEQ multiplex PCR; TCRdb keeps in-frame clones, though not all of them. Sampling found about 38,000 clones, none seen once. This clone was recorded at least ten times. Antigen unknown. Per the germline V gene, CDR1 is KGHSH and CDR2 is LQKENI. The CDR3 has 15 residues. Trimming left V 4 bases short and J 1 base short, with 14 bases between. The rearrangement joins TRBV18 to TRBJ2-7; D is possibly TRBD2 (6 bases). What was sequenced was PBMCs. This clonotype was sampled from a man in his fifties or sixties in good health, CMV-negative, and a related stem cell transplant donor. The CDR3 DNA sequence: TGTGCCAGCTCACAGGGACTCTCTGGGTCCTACGAGCAGTACTTC. It encodes CASSQGLSGSYEQYF.